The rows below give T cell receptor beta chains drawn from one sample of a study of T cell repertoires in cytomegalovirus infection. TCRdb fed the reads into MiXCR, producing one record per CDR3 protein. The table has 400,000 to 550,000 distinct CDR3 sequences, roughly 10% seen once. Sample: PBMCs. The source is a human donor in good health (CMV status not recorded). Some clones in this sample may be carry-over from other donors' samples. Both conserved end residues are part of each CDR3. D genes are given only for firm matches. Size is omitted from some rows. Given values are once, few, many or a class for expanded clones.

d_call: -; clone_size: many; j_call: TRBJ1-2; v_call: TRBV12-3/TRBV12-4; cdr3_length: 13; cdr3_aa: CASSRTALGGYTF; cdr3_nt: TGTGCCAGCAGTAGGACGGCTCTCGGTGGCTACACCTTC
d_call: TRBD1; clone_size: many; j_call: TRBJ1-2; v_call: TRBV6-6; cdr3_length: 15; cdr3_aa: CASSYSGDRGYGYTF; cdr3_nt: TGTGCCAGCAGTTACTCGGGTGACAGGGGCTATGGCTACACCTTC
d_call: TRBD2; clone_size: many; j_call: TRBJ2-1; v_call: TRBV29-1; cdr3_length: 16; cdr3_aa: CSVEGRTSGQYNEQFF; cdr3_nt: TGCAGCGTTGAAGGAAGAACTAGCGGGCAGTACAATGAGCAGTTCTTC
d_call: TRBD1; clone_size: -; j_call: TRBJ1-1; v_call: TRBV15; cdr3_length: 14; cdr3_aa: CATTPYRGGTEAFF; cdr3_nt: TGTGCCACCACCCCCTACAGGGGCGGCACTGAAGCTTTCTTT
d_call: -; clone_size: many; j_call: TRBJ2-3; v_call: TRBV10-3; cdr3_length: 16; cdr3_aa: CAISELGPVSTDTQYF; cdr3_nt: TGTGCCATCAGTGAACTGGGGCCGGTTAGCACAGATACGCAGTATTTT
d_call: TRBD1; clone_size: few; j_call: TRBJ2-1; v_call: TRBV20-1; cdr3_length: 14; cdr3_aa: CSALDRGTYNEQFF; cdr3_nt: TGCAGTGCCTTGGACAGGGGCACCTACAATGAGCAGTTCTTC
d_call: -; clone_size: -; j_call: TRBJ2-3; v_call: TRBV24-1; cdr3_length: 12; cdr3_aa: CATSDSSDTQYF; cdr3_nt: TGTGCCACCAGTGATTCCTCGGATACGCAGTATTTT
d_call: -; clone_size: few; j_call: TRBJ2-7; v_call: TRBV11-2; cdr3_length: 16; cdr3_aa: CASSPLRSSSSYEQYF; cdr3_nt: TGTGCCAGCAGCCCCCTGAGGTCATCCAGCTCCTACGAGCAGTACTTC
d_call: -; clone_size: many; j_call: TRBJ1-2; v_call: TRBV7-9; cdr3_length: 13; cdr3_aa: CASSLSEGGGYTF; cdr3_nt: TGTGCCAGCAGCTTAAGCGAGGGGGGAGGCTACACCTTC
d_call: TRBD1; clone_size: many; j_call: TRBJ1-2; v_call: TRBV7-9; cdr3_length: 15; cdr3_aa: CASRPGTGGVYGYTF; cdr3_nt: TGTGCCAGCAGACCAGGGACAGGGGGAGTCTATGGCTACACCTTC
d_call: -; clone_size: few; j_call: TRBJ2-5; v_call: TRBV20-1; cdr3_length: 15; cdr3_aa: CSAISGTTREETQYF; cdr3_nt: TGCAGTGCTATCTCCGGGACCACCAGAGAGGAGACCCAGTACTTC
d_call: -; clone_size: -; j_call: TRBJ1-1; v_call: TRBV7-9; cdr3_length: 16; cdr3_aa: CASSLDTGRFGTEAFF; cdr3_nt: TGTGCCAGCAGCTTAGACACAGGGAGATTTGGCACTGAAGCTTTCTTT
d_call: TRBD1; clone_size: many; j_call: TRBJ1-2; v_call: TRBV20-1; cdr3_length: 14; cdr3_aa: CSARGDRANYGYTF; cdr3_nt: TGCAGTGCTAGGGGGGACAGGGCTAACTATGGCTACACCTTC
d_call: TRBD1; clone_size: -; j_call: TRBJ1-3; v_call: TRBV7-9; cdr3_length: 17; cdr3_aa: CASSSGDRGITGNTIYF; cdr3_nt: TGTGCCAGCAGCTCGGGGGACAGGGGAATAACTGGAAACACCATATATTTT
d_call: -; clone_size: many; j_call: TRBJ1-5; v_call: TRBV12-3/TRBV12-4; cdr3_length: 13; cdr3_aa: CASRAGGGQPQHF; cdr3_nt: TGTGCCAGCAGGGCCGGGGGTGGTCAGCCCCAGCATTTT
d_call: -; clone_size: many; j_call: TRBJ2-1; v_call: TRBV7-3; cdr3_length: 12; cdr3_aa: CASSLMGYEQFF; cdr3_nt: TGTGCCAGCAGCTTAATGGGTTATGAGCAGTTCTTC
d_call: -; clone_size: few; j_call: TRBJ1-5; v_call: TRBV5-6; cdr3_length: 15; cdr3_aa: CASSPGGFGDQPQHF; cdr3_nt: TGTGCCAGCAGCCCTGGTGGCTTTGGGGATCAGCCCCAGCATTTT
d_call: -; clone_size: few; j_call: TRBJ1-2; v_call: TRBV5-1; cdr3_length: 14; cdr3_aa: CASSYQGGNYGYTF; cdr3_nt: TGCGCCAGCAGCTACCAGGGCGGTAACTATGGCTACACCTTC
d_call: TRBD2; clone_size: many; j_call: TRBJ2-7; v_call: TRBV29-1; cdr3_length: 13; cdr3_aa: CSVEASGYYEQYF; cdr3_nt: TGCAGCGTTGAAGCTAGCGGGTACTACGAGCAGTACTTC
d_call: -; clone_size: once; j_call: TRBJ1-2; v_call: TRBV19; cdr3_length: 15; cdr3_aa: CASSMWGPVDYGYTF; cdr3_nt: TGTGCCAGTAGTATGTGGGGACCCGTAGACTATGGCTACACCTTC
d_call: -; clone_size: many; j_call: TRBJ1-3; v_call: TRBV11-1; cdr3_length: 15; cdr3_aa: CASSGASGSGNTIYF; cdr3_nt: TGTGCCAGCAGCGGGGCGAGCGGATCTGGAAACACCATATATTTT
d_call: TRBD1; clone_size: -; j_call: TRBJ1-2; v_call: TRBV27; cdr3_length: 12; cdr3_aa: CASSLQGVGYTF; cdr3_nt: TGTGCCAGCAGTTTACAGGGGGTCGGCTACACCTTC
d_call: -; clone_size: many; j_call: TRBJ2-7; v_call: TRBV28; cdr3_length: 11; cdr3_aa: CASSFIDEQYF; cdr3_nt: TGTGCCAGCAGTTTTATTGACGAGCAGTACTTC
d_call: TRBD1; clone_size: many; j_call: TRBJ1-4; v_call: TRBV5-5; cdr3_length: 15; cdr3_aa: CASSDDRGANEKLFF; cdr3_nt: TGTGCCAGCAGCGACGACAGGGGAGCTAATGAAAAACTGTTTTTT
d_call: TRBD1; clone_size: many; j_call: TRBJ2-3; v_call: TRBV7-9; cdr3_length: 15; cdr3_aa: CASSTQTGLRDTQYF; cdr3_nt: TGTGCCAGCAGCACACAGACAGGGCTAAGAGATACGCAGTATTTT
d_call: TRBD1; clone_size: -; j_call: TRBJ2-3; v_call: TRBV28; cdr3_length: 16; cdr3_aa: CASPPTQGAGTDTQYF; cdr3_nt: TGTGCCAGCCCCCCAACACAGGGGGCGGGCACAGATACGCAGTATTTT
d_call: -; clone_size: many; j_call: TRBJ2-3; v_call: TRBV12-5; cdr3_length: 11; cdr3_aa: CASGAGDTQYF; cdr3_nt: TGTGCTAGTGGAGCCGGGGATACGCAGTATTTT
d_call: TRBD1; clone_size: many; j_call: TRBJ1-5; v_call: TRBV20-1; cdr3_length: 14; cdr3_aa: CSARDGTVNQPQHF; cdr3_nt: TGCAGTGCTAGAGATGGGACAGTCAATCAGCCCCAGCATTTT
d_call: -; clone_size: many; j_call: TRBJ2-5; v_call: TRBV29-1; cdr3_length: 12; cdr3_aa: CSVESRDRSNIF; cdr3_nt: TGCAGCGTTGAAAGTAGAGACAGAAGTAATATCTTC
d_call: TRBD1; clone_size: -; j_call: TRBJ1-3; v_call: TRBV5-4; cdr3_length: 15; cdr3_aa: CASSRDRGPGNTIYF; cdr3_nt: TGTGCCAGCAGCCGGGACAGGGGGCCCGGAAACACCATATATTTT
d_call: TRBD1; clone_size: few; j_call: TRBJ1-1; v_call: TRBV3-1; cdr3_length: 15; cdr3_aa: CASSPRTGGKTEAFF; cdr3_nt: TGTGCCAGCAGCCCCAGGACAGGTGGGAAGACTGAAGCTTTCTTT
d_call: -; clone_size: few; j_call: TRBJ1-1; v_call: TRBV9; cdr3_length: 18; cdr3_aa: CASSVEGREEVVNTEAFF; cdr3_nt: TGTGCCAGCAGCGTAGAAGGCAGGGAGGAGGTCGTTAACACTGAAGCTTTCTTT
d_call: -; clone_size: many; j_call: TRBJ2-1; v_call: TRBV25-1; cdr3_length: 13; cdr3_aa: CASRPPRGSEQFF; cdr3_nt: TGTGCCAGCAGACCGCCTCGGGGCAGTGAGCAGTTCTTC
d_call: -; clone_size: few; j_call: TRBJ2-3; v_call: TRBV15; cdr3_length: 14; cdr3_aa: CATSRDEESDTQYF; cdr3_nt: TGTGCCACCAGCAGAGATGAGGAATCGGATACGCAGTATTTT
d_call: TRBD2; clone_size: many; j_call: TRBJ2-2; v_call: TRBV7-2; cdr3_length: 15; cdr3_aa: CASSLAGLVVGELFF; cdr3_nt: TGTGCCAGCAGCTTAGCAGGACTAGTGGTCGGGGAGCTGTTTTTT
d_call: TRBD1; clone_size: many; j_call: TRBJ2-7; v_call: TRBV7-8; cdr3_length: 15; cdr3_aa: CASSLLRTGLYEQYF; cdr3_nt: TGTGCCAGCAGCTTGCTACGGACAGGGCTCTACGAGCAGTACTTC
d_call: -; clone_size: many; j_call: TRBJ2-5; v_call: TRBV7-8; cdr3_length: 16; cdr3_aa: CASSTRKGQPQETQYF; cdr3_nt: TGTGCCAGCAGCACCCGGAAAGGACAGCCCCAAGAGACCCAGTACTTC
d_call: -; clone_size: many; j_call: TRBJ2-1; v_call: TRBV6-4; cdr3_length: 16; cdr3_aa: CASNLRVCKSDNEQFF; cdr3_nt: TGTGCCAGCAACCTTCGTGTCTGTAAGAGCGACAATGAGCAGTTCTTC
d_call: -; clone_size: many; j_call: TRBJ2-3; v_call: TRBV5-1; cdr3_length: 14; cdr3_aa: CASSLSYKRDTQYF; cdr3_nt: TGCGCCAGCAGCTTATCATACAAGAGAGATACGCAGTATTTT
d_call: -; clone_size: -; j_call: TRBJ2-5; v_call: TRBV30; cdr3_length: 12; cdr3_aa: CAWGQSQETQYF; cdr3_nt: TGTGCCTGGGGACAGAGCCAAGAGACCCAGTACTTC